Listed here are 29 T cell receptor beta chains from one sample, sequenced in a study of blood T cell repertoires in COVID-19. Clones were read by immunoSEQ multiplex PCR, and TCRdb kept only the in-frame ones, dropping some. This sample yields roughly 190,000 clones, of which 80% to 90% are seen a single time; 5% to 6.5% belongs to the top ten. Sequencing was performed on peripheral blood. The receptors stem from a woman in her 70s with active or convalescent COVID-19.

V usage is TRBV24-1 and J usage is TRBJ2-3; D might be TRBD2 (5 bases). V gave up 3 bases and J gave up 4 bases, with 13 bases separating them. The CDR3 totals 15 residues. Germline V gene lookup returns CDR1 KGHDR and CDR2 SFDVKD. The CDR3 nucleotides are TGTGCCACCAGTGATAGCAGACGGAGGCCAGATACGCAGTATTTT. Translation gives CATSDSRRRPDTQYF.

The chain couples TRBV12-1 to TRBJ2-7; TRBD2 is the table's D call, not checked against the DNA. TRBV12-1 is deemed a pseudogene. The CDR3 is 16 amino acids. As DNA, the CDR3 is TGTGCCAGCAGCCAAATCATAGCGGGAGCCGTTTACGAGCAGTACTTC. Translating gives CASSQIIAGAVYEQYF.

Concerning this clone: The same CDR3 is also encoded by other DNA sequences in this sample. This chain links TRBV19 with TRBJ2-2; 7 bases are a match to TRBD1. The CDR3 is 12 residues long. Trimming cost V 3 bases and J 8 bases; bases outside gene matches: 0. Germline CDR1 is LNHDA and CDR2 is SQIVND (reference sequence). The CDR3 spells CASSIRGGELFF. As DNA, the CDR3 is TGTGCCAGTAGTATCAGGGGGGGGGAGCTGTTTTTT. Together with reference TRBV19 and TRBJ2-2, the CDR3 gives the full variable domain: DGGITQSPKYLFRKEGQNVTLSCEQNLNHDAMYWYRQDPGQGLRLIYYSQIVNDFQKGDIAEGYSVSREKKESFPLTVTSAQKNPTAFYLCASSIRGGELFFGEGSRLTVL.

The DNA of the CDR3 is TGCGCCAGCAGCTTGGAGGGACAGGGAATCACTGAAGCTTTCTTT. Translation: CASSLEGQGITEAFF. The chain links TRBV5-1 to TRBJ1-1; 9 positions agree with TRBD1. The V segment lost 0 bases and the J segment 4 bases; nucleotides outside the gene matches: 4. From germline, CDR1 is SGHRS and CDR2 YFSETQ. The CDR3 loop spans 15 amino acids.

The genes are TRBV7-3 and TRBJ2-3, with TRBD1 matching 12 bases. Germline V gene lookup returns CDR1 SGHTA and CDR2 FQGTGA. This CDR3 comprises 18 residues. V shed 5 bases and J 3 bases; nucleotides not matched to a gene: 12. The CDR3 DNA follows: TGTGCCAGCAGCCATGGGACAGGGGGCGATCAATATACAGATACGCAGTATTTT. This codes for CASSHGTGGDQYTDTQYF.

This sequence joins TRBV2 and TRBJ2-7; tentative D call: TRBD2 (5 bases). Germline assignment: CDR1 SNHLY and CDR2 FYNNEI. The germline V and J ends were trimmed by 8 bases and 0 bases, with 8 bases remaining between them. There are 12 residues in the CDR3. CDR3 DNA: TGTGCCAGCGGGAGAAGCTCCTACGAGCAGTACTTC. Its translation: CASGRSSYEQYF.

The sample holds a few counts of this clone. This sequence joins TRBV28 and TRBJ2-7; 11 bases match TRBD2. The germline gives CDR1 MDHEN, CDR2 SYDVKM. J was trimmed by 6 bases and V by 5 bases; bases with no gene match: 6. This CDR3 region has 14 residues. Here the CDR3 reads CASSPSGRRSEQYF. In nucleotides, the CDR3 is TGTGCCAGCAGTCCTAGCGGGAGGCGGTCCGAGCAGTACTTC. Full variable domain (rest looked up from reference TRBV28 and TRBJ2-7): DVKVTQSSRYLVKRTGEKVFLECVQDMDHENMFWYRQDPGLGLRLIYFSYDVKMKEKGDIPEGYSVSREKKERFSLILESASTNQTSMYLCASSPSGRRSEQYFGPGTRLTVT.

V and J are TRBV2 and TRBJ2-5, with TRBD2 as a possible D gene (6 bases). The V gene's germline CDR1 is SNHLY and CDR2 FYNNEI. This CDR3 comprises 11 residues. The V end lost 9 bases, the J end lost 9 bases, and 14 bases lay between the germline ends. The CDR3 sequence is CASAREGAQYF. CDR3 nucleotide sequence: TGTGCCAGTGCGCGGGAAGGGGCCCAGTACTTC.

The CDR3 DNA follows: TGTGCCAGCAGTCGAGACAGGGTATCTACGCCCCAGCATTTT. Protein sequence: CASSRDRVSTPQHF. This chain uses TRBV5-8 with TRBJ1-5; 7 nucleotides align to TRBD1. Germline trimming cut 5 bases from V and 9 bases from J; bases unmatched to any gene: 11. The CDR3 has 14 residues. Germline values: CDR1 SGHTS, CDR2 YDEGEE.

The chain employs TRBV7-9 and TRBJ1-1; a weak D match, TRBD1 (6 bases). From germline, CDR1 is SEHNR and CDR2 FQNEAQ (reference sequence). The CDR3 spans 20 residues. The V end lost 5 bases, the J end lost 5 bases, and 33 bases lay between the germline ends. The CDR3 bases are TGTGCCAGCAGCCGGGCCCCAGGCGGGGGCCCCCCTCAGGTAATTACTGAAGCTTTCTTT. Translated: CASSRAPGGGPPQVITEAFF. Filled out from reference TRBV7-9 and TRBJ1-1, the complete variable domain reads DTGVSQNPRHKITKRGQNVTFRCDPISEHNRLYWYRQTLGQGPEFLTYFQNEAQLEKSRLLSDRFSAERPKGSFSTLEIQRTEQGDSAMYLCASSRAPGGGPPQVITEAFFGQGTRLTVV.

This clone was recorded once. This chain connects TRBV28 to TRBJ2-1, with D possibly being TRBD1 (5 bases). This CDR3 has 13 residues. The V end lost 3 bases, the J end lost 9 bases, and 12 bases lay between the germline ends. CDR1 is MDHEN and CDR2 is SYDVKM in the germline V gene. CDR3: CASSFQGQREQFF. For the CDR3, the DNA is TGTGCCAGCAGTTTCCAGGGTCAGCGTGAGCAGTTCTTC.

The rearrangement uses TRBV6-5 and TRBJ1-1; D remains ambiguous. V was shortened by 2 bases and J by 0 bases, with 10 bases between the two germline ends. Germline V CDR1 and CDR2: MNHEY, SVGAGI. This CDR3 contains 15 residues. CDR3 residues: CASSYGLGMNTEAFF. The DNA for the CDR3 is TGTGCCAGCAGTTACGGGCTCGGGATGAACACTGAAGCTTTCTTT.

The chain uses TRBV3-1 (or the pseudogene TRBV3-2) and TRBJ1-2; tentative D call: TRBD1 (5 bases). The CDR3 contains 13 residues. Looked up from germline, CDR1 is LGHDT and CDR2 is YNNKEL (reference sequence). Trimming removed 4 bases at V and 5 bases at J, with 11 bases between. CDR3 in DNA: TGTGCCAGCAGCCCACTCGGGGGATATGGCTACACCTTC. Its protein is CASSPLGGYGYTF.

The table lists this clone with many counts. The chain carries TRBV4-1 and TRBJ2-7, with 9 bases fitting TRBD2. This CDR3 region has 14 residues. Per germline, CDR1 MGHRA and CDR2 YSYEKL. Trimming removed 6 bases from V and 7 bases from J; junction bases left unmatched: 10. CDR3: CASRTVAGVGEQYF. The CDR3 region has the DNA TGCGCCAGCAGGACAGTAGCGGGAGTTGGAGAGCAGTACTTC.

This chain connects TRBV30 to TRBJ1-1; TRBD1 aligns across 8 bases. The CDR3 length is 14 residues. Trimming cost V 2 bases and J 4 bases; bases outside gene matches: 6. Per germline, CDR1 GTSNPN and CDR2 SVGIG (reference sequence). CDR3 nucleotide sequence: TGTGCCTGGAGTAACGACAGGGGTAGCACTGAAGCTTTCTTT. It encodes CAWSNDRGSTEAFF.

CDR3 amino acids: CASSRTRGLAGKTDTQYF. CDR3 coding DNA: TGTGCCAGCAGCCGAACTAGGGGACTAGCGGGAAAGACAGATACGCAGTATTTT. The gene calls are TRBV7-6 and TRBJ2-3, with 13 bases identical to TRBD2. The length of the CDR3 is 18 residues. With 5 bases clipped from V and 3 bases from J, the junction kept 11 bases outside the gene matches. Germline CDR1 and CDR2: SGHVS and FNYEAQ.

The CDR3 sequence: CASSLARRQHGATNEKLFF. CDR3 bases: TGTGCCAGCAGCTTAGCTCGGCGACAGCACGGAGCCACTAATGAAAAACTGTTTTTT. This chain links TRBV7-9 with TRBJ1-4; TRBD1 is a possible D gene (5 bases). Germline V gene data show CDR1 as SEHNR and CDR2 as FQNEAQ (reference sequence). Trimming removed 0 bases at V and 2 bases at J, with 19 bases between. The CDR3 length is 19 residues.

The chain has TRBV30 and TRBJ2-2; D may be TRBD2 (6 bases). This CDR3 comprises 13 residues. V was trimmed by 4 bases and J by 4 bases, leaving 10 bases between them. Germline V gene data show CDR1 as GTSNPN and CDR2 as SVGIG (reference sequence). The CDR3 DNA is TGTGCCTGGATGCGGGGCCTCACCGGGGAGCTGTTTTTT. This translates into CAWMRGLTGELFF.

This chain uses TRBV30 with TRBJ2-7; D uncertain. The CDR3 has 13 residues. The ends were cut back, 2 bases at V and 4 bases at J, with 12 bases in the middle. CDR1 GTSNPN and CDR2 SVGIG come from the germline V gene (reference sequence). In DNA, the CDR3 is TGTGCCTGGAGTTATGGTACTCCTTACGAGCAGTACTTC. Translating gives CAWSYGTPYEQYF. Supplemented by reference TRBV30 and TRBJ2-7, the full variable domain reads SQTIHQWPATLVQPVGSPLSLECTVEGTSNPNLYWYRQAAGRGLQLLFYSVGIGQISSEVPQNLSASRPQDRQFILSSKKLLLSDSGFYLCAWSYGTPYEQYFGPGTRLTVT.

V is TRBV6-2 or TRBV6-3 and J is TRBJ2-2, with 7 bases matching TRBD2. The CDR3 loop spans 14 amino acids. V shed 2 bases, J shed 7 bases, and the junction held 4 bases outside the gene matches. Germline CDR1 reads MNHEY; CDR2 reads SVGEGT. The CDR3 protein is CASSYAGGYGELFF. As DNA, the CDR3 is TGTGCCAGCAGTTACGCCGGGGGGTACGGGGAGCTGTTTTTT.

The rearrangement links TRBV5-1 to TRBJ2-2; the D gene is possibly TRBD1 (5 bases). The germline gives CDR1 SGHRS, CDR2 YFSETQ. The CDR3 has 13 residues. V was cut by 4 bases and J by 4 bases, with 8 bases left in between. CDR3 DNA: TGCGCCAGCAGCGGGGCGGTCACCGGGGAGCTGTTTTTT. This encodes CASSGAVTGELFF.

This clone has just one count. The CDR3 region is CSVDGRQGSSYEQYF. The CDR3 region has the DNA TGCAGCGTTGACGGTCGGCAGGGTAGCTCCTACGAGCAGTACTTC. The V gene is TRBV29-1, the J gene TRBJ2-7; a possible D gene is TRBD1 (5 bases). Trimming pared 3 bases from V and 0 bases from J, leaving 15 bases between. There are 15 residues in the CDR3. The germline V gene encodes CDR1 SQVTM and CDR2 ANQGSEA.

V gene TRBV19 combines with J gene TRBJ1-5, with D perhaps matching TRBD1 (5 bases). CDR1 and CDR2 from the germline V gene are LNHDA and SQIVND (reference sequence). V was clipped by 3 bases and J by 5 bases, with 20 bases between them. The CDR3 spans 17 residues. The CDR3 protein is CASSIPPTVTYDQPQHF. The CDR3 DNA follows: TGTGCCAGTAGTATCCCTCCGACAGTCACTTACGATCAGCCCCAGCATTTT.

The V and J genes are TRBV21-1 and TRBJ1-1. TRBV21-1 is noted as a pseudogene. This CDR3 has 15 amino acids. The CDR3 coding sequence is TGTGCCAGCAGCAAGGGGAGGGGAGGGAACACTGAAGCTTTCTTT. Residues: CASSKGRGGNTEAFF.

This chain joins TRBV5-5 and TRBJ1-5; no definite D call. The V and J ends lost 4 bases and 0 bases respectively, with 11 bases between them. The length of the CDR3 is 15 residues. Germline lookup yields CDR1 SGHKS and CDR2 YYEKEE (reference sequence). The DNA for the CDR3 is TGTGCCAGCAGCACAGAGGGCAGTAGCAATCAGCCCCAGCATTTT. Translating it yields CASSTEGSSNQPQHF. Full variable domain (remainder filled in from reference TRBV5-5 and TRBJ1-5): DAGVTQSPTHLIKTRGQQVTLRCSPISGHKSVSWYQQVLGQGPQFIFQYYEKEERGRGNFPDRFSARQFPNYSSELNVNALLLGDSALYLCASSTEGSSNQPQHFGDGTRLSIL.

The chain has TRBV19 and TRBJ2-4, with TRBD2 matching over 11 bases. V gave up 3 bases and J gave up 1 base; unmatched junction bases: 8. Germline V gives CDR1 LNHDA, CDR2 SQIVND (reference sequence). The CDR3 is 18 amino acids. The CDR3 region is CASSIGVAGGFAKNIQYF. The CDR3, as DNA: TGTGCCAGTAGTATTGGGGTAGCGGGAGGGTTCGCCAAAAACATTCAGTACTTC.

The gene calls are TRBV12-3 or TRBV12-4 and TRBJ2-1, with D unresolved. The CDR3 is made up of 13 amino acids. With 0 bases removed from V and 7 bases from J, the gap between germline ends came to 7 bases. In DNA, the CDR3 is TGTGCCAGCAGTTTAGCGTATGCGAATGAGCAGTTCTTC. Encoded protein: CASSLAYANEQFF.

This clone showed up just once. The chain uses TRBV6-5 and TRBJ1-5; TRBD1 is a possible D gene (5 bases). Germline V gives CDR1 MNHEY, CDR2 SVGAGI. V lost 7 bases to trimming and J lost 1 base, with 11 bases between them. The CDR3 is made up of 14 amino acids. The CDR3 bases are TGTGCCAGCAATAAAGACAGAAGCAATCAGCCCCAGCATTTT. It yields the protein CASNKDRSNQPQHF.

For the CDR3, the DNA is TGTGCCAGCAGCTTGGGACTAGCCCGCTACGAGCAGTACTTC. This sequence encodes CASSLGLARYEQYF. This chain joins TRBV7-2 and TRBJ2-7, with 9 positions matching TRBD2. With V trimmed by 3 bases and J by 3 bases, 3 bases remained unmatched. Germline CDR1 and CDR2: SGHTA and FQGNSA. CDR3 length equals 14 residues.